A selection of T cell receptor beta chains follows, all from one sample in a study of shared clonotypes between healthy human individuals. Data came from immunoSEQ multiplex PCR; TCRdb stores just in-frame clones and leaves some out. The sample has 700,000 or so clones, about three quarters seen once. Specimen: memory CD4+ T cells sorted from blood. Receptor source: a woman in her 30s in good health. Each CDR3 is given with its conserved first and last residue. Each record gives: clone size, D gene, V gene, J gene, CDR3 DNA, CDR3 protein. The D gene is left open where the match is weak. Only some rows state a clone size, as once, few, many or a class for expanded clones.

NA	NA	TRBV30	TRBJ1-2	TGTGCCTGGACTAAGGGATTCGAACTGGCCTTACTCCATGGCTACACCTTC	CAWTKGFELALLHGYTF
NA	NA	TRBV5-1	TRBJ2-2	TGCGCCAGCAGCTTGAGGGGGACCGAGAACACCGGGGAGCTGTTTTTT	CASSLRGTENTGELFF
NA	NA	TRBV7-9	TRBJ2-7	TGTGCCAGCAGCTTGACAAGTTACTCCTACGAGCAGTACTTC	CASSLTSYSYEQYF
NA	NA	TRBV10-3	TRBJ2-3	TGTGCCATCAGAGGGGATGGGAGAGTTTCTAGCACAGATACGCAGTATTTT	CAIRGDGRVSSTDTQYF
many	TRBD2	TRBV5-1	TRBJ2-7	TGCGCCAGCAGCCGGGAGGCGGAAGAAGGGGCCGAGCAGTACTTC	CASSREAEEGAEQYF
NA	NA	TRBV20-1	TRBJ1-1	TGCAGTGCTCGGTCCCCAGGGGTTGCTTTCTTT	CSARSPGVAFF
NA	TRBD2	TRBV5-6	TRBJ2-1	TGTGCCAGCAGCTTGTTATCGGGAGGGTACAATGAGCAGTTCTTC	CASSLLSGGYNEQFF
NA	NA	TRBV6-1	TRBJ1-5	TGTGCCAGCATCTACCCCGGGACACTCAATCAGCCCCAGCATTTT	CASIYPGTLNQPQHF
NA	TRBD1	TRBV4-1	TRBJ1-6	TGCGCCAGCAGCCAAGTTCCGGGACAGGGTGTACCCCTCCACTTT	CASSQVPGQGVPLHF
NA	TRBD1	TRBV28	TRBJ1-2	TGTGCCAGCAGTCCGGGACAGGGGGCATATGGCTACACCTTC	CASSPGQGAYGYTF
NA	NA	TRBV7-9	TRBJ1-1	TGTGCCAGCAGCTTAATGGGAAACGAAGCTTTCTTT	CASSLMGNEAFF
NA	TRBD1	TRBV5-4	TRBJ2-3	TGTGCCAGCAGCGCCGCGGACAGGACCAGAGATACGCAGTATTTT	CASSAADRTRDTQYF
NA	TRBD2	TRBV6-1	TRBJ2-1	TGTGCCAGCAGCACTAGCGGGAGTACCGATGAGCAGTTCTTC	CASSTSGSTDEQFF
NA	NA	TRBV5-1	TRBJ2-7	TGCGCCAGCAGCTTGGTGGCCAGCCACCCTTCCCCTTACGAGCAGTACTTC	CASSLVASHPSPYEQYF
NA	TRBD2	TRBV14	TRBJ2-1	TGTGCCAGCAGCCTTAGCGGGAGGATTACAATGGAGCAGTTCTTC	CASSLSGRITMEQFF
NA	TRBD2	TRBV4-2	TRBJ2-7	TGTGCCAGCAGCCAGGGACTAGCGGGAGTAGGTAACTACGAGCAGTACTTC	CASSQGLAGVGNYEQYF
NA	TRBD1	TRBV25-1	TRBJ2-5	TGTGCCAGCAGTGTAGGTAGGGGTGTGACAGGGTTGGAGGAGACCCAGTACTTC	CASSVGRGVTGLEETQYF
NA	TRBD1	TRBV6-5	TRBJ1-2	TGTGCCAGCAGTTCACAGCGACTGGACAGGCTCTACACCTTT	CASSSQRLDRLYTF
once	NA	TRBV6-5	TRBJ1-2	TGTGCCAGCAGTGAGTCAGACTATGGCTACACCTTC	CASSESDYGYTF
NA	NA	TRBV28	TRBJ2-2	TGTGCCAGCAGCAAGGGACAGAACACCGGGGAGCTGTTTTTT	CASSKGQNTGELFF
NA	TRBD2	TRBV29-1	TRBJ2-7	TGCAGCGCCAACATAGGGACTAGCGGGAACTCCTACGAGCAGTACTTC	CSANIGTSGNSYEQYF
once	TRBD1	TRBV5-1	TRBJ2-7	TGCGCCAGCAGCTTAGGGACAGGGGGCATCGAGCAGTACTTC	CASSLGTGGIEQYF
NA	TRBD2	TRBV7-6	TRBJ2-1	TGTGCCAGCAGCGATATCCTAGCGGAACAGTTCTTC	CASSDILAEQFF
NA	TRBD2	TRBV5-1	TRBJ2-1	TGCGCCAGCAGCTCTGGACTAGCGGGAGGGGATGAGCAGTTCTTC	CASSSGLAGGDEQFF
NA	NA	TRBV7-9	TRBJ1-3	TGTGCCAGCAGCTTAGTCGAGGACGGCACCATATATTTT	CASSLVEDGTIYF
many	NA	TRBV6-5	TRBJ1-2	TGTGCCAGCAGTTCGACACGTGGCTACACCTTC	CASSSTRGYTF
NA	NA	TRBV28	TRBJ2-7	TGTGCCAGCAGTTTAAGGGGCTACGAGCAGTACTTC	CASSLRGYEQYF
few	TRBD1	TRBV18	TRBJ1-1	TGTGCCAGCTCTCTACAGGGGGACCCTGAAGCTTTCTTT	CASSLQGDPEAFF
NA	NA	TRBV5-4	TRBJ1-5	TGTGCCAGCAGCGGGTGGGTCCAGACGGTTAAGAGCAATCAGCCCCAGCATTTT	CASSGWVQTVKSNQPQHF
NA	NA	TRBV10-2	TRBJ1-1	TGCGCCAGCCAGGGTAGTACTGAAGCTTTCTTT	CASQGSTEAFF
NA	NA	TRBV28	TRBJ2-3	TGTGCCAGCAGTGTACTCCTGGTTACAGATACGCAGTATTTT	CASSVLLVTDTQYF
NA	TRBD1	TRBV28	TRBJ1-5	TGTGCCAGCGGGTCACCCCAGGGGGGGTTGGGTCAGCCCCAGCATTTT	CASGSPQGGLGQPQHF
NA	NA	TRBV19	TRBJ1-1	TGTGCCAGCCGAACCCTCCGATGGCAGACGAACACTGAAGCTTTCTTT	CASRTLRWQTNTEAFF
NA	NA	TRBV15	TRBJ2-7	TGTGCCACCAGCAGAGATCGGGCAGGAACCTACGAGCAGTACTTC	CATSRDRAGTYEQYF
NA	NA	TRBV29-1	TRBJ2-7	TGCAGCGTTGGTTCCTACGAGCAGTACTTC	CSVGSYEQYF
few	NA	TRBV6-5	TRBJ1-5	TGTGCCAGCAGTTTAGAGGCAGGGACTTCTGTACATTTT	CASSLEAGTSVHF
NA	NA	TRBV19	TRBJ2-6	TGTGCCAGTAGTTCCCCAGGGTTCTCTGGGGCCAACGTCCTGACTTTC	CASSSPGFSGANVLTF
NA	NA	TRBV18	TRBJ1-1	TGTGCCAGCTCACCTGGGTTCACTGAAGCTTTCTTT	CASSPGFTEAFF
NA	NA	TRBV5-1	TRBJ1-1	TGCGCCAGCAGCTTCGGGGACTCCCGGAACACTGAAGCTTTCTTT	CASSFGDSRNTEAFF
NA	NA	TRBV7-8	TRBJ2-7	TGTGCCAGCAGCTTATTTGTCGTGCGGGACTCGGTACGTTACGAGCAGTACTTC	CASSLFVVRDSVRYEQYF
few	TRBD2	TRBV2	TRBJ2-1	TGTGCCAGCAGTGAACTAGCGGGAGTAGGGGGCTACAATGAGCAGTTCTTC	CASSELAGVGGYNEQFF
NA	TRBD1	TRBV13	TRBJ1-5	TGTGCCAGCAGCTCGCGACAGGGAGCGGAGCAGCCCCAGCATTTT	CASSSRQGAEQPQHF
few	NA	TRBV7-2	TRBJ2-5	TGTGCCAGCAGCGGCAACTCACTAGTCCAAGGGGCCCAGTACTTC	CASSGNSLVQGAQYF
few	TRBD2	TRBV6-1	TRBJ2-2	TGTGCCAGCGGGGGGACTAGCGACACCGGGGAGCTGTTTTTT	CASGGTSDTGELFF
NA	TRBD1	TRBV23-1	TRBJ1-3	TGCGCCAGCAGTCAATCACCCGACAGGGTTCGTCAAGGAAACACCATATATTTT	CASSQSPDRVRQGNTIYF
NA	NA	TRBV29-1	TRBJ2-3	TGCAGCGTTGGGGACACAGATACGCAGTATTTT	CSVGDTDTQYF